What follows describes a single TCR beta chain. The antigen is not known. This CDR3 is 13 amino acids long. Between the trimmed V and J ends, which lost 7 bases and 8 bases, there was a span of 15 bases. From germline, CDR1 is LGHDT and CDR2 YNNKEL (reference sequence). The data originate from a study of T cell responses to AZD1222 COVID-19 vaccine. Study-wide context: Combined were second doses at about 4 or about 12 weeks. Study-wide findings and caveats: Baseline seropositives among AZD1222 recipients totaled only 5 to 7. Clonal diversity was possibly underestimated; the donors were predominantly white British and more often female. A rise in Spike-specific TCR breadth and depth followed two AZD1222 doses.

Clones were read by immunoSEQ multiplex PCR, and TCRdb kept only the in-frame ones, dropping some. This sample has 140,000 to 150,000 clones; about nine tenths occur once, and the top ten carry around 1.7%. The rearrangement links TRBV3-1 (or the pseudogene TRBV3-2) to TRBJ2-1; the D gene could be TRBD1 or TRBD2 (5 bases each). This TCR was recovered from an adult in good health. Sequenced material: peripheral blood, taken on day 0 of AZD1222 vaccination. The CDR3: CASKGPQGYEQFF. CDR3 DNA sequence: TGTGCCAGCAAGGGACCCCAAGGTTATGAGCAGTTCTTC.